These 9 T cell receptor beta chains were sequenced from one sample in a study of neurological immune-mediated disorders. Via MiXCR, TCRdb re-called the 5' RACE reads, giving one row per CDR3 protein. The sample records fewer than 75,000 distinct CDR3 sequences, around 3.1% being singletons. The specimen sequenced was PBMCs. All receptors derive from a middle-aged man with multiple sclerosis.

This clonotype was counted many times. The chain joins TRBV12-3 or TRBV12-4 to TRBJ1-5; weak D call: TRBD1 (5 bases). V dropped 6 bases and J dropped 8 bases, with 14 bases sitting between them. The CDR3 runs to 13 residues. The CDR3 region has the DNA TGTGCCAGCAGCCTCGGCCTGGGGGAGCCCCAGCATTTT. It codes for CASSLGLGEPQHF.

This clonotype was seen at least ten times. The rearrangement joins TRBV5-6 to TRBJ2-7; TRBD2 aligns across 10 bases. The CDR3 is 17 amino acids. Germline V CDR1 and CDR2: SGHDT, YYEEEE. J was trimmed by 0 bases and V by 4 bases; bases with no gene match: 10. CDR3 DNA sequence: TGTGCCAGCAGCCCTTGGCTAGCGGGGGACAGCTCCTACGAGCAGTACTTC. Translated, it gives CASSPWLAGDSSYEQYF.

At least ten counts were recorded for this clonotype. This chain connects TRBV7-2 to TRBJ2-3; D is undetermined. The CDR3 is made up of 15 amino acids. Looked up from germline, CDR1 is SGHTA and CDR2 is FQGNSA. Trimming took off 2 bases at V and 2 bases at J, with 11 bases between the two ends. This CDR3 is CASSLSASPTDTQYF. The CDR3 DNA is TGTGCCAGCAGCTTATCCGCTAGTCCCACAGATACGCAGTATTTT.

At least ten counts were recorded for this clonotype. The V gene is TRBV20-1, the J gene TRBJ1-2, with no clear D. Germline V gives CDR1 DFQATT, CDR2 SNEGSKA (reference sequence). The CDR3 consists of 14 residues. Trimming took off 0 bases at V and 8 bases at J, with 16 bases between the two ends. The CDR3 coding sequence is TGCAGTGCTAGAGATCAAGGCTCCTCCAGGGGCTACACCTTC. As protein: CSARDQGSSRGYTF.

The table lists this clonotype with many counts. This sequence joins TRBV12-3 or TRBV12-4 and TRBJ2-5; TRBD1 matches 8 bases. V shed 6 bases and J 0 bases; nucleotides not matched to a gene: 9. This CDR3 region has 16 residues. The CDR3 DNA sequence: TGTGCCAGCAGGCTGGGACAGGTGCTTTACCAAGAGACCCAGTACTTC. This translates into CASRLGQVLYQETQYF.

At least ten counts were recorded for this clonotype. V and J are TRBV7-9 and TRBJ1-1; the D is unclear. The ends were cut back, 1 base at V and 4 bases at J, with 10 bases in the middle. The germline gives CDR1 SEHNR, CDR2 FQNEAQ (reference sequence). The CDR3 is 14 residues long. CDR3 sequence reads: CASSLGARGTEAFF. For the CDR3, the DNA is TGTGCCAGCAGCTTAGGAGCCCGGGGCACTGAAGCTTTCTTT.

In its sample, this clonotype was seen many times. The genes are TRBV5-1 and TRBJ1-1; D remains ambiguous. Germline V gene sequence: CDR1 SGHRS, CDR2 YFSETQ. This CDR3 spans 15 amino acids. V was clipped by 0 bases and J by 5 bases, with 14 bases between them. The CDR3: CASSLAAGSGTEAFF. CDR3 sequence (DNA): TGCGCCAGCAGCTTGGCTGCGGGGTCGGGGACTGAAGCTTTCTTT.

This clonotype appeared many times. V usage is TRBV3-1 and J usage is TRBJ1-4; D is possibly TRBD1 (5 bases). This CDR3 region has 13 residues. CDR1 is LGHDT and CDR2 is YNNKEL in the germline V gene (reference sequence). Between the trimmed V and J ends, which lost 4 bases and 7 bases, there was a span of 10 bases. This CDR3 reads CASSPRDREKLFF. In DNA form, the CDR3 reads TGTGCCAGCAGCCCCAGGGATCGTGAAAAACTGTTTTTT. Full variable domain (remainder filled in from reference TRBV3-1 and TRBJ1-4): DTAVSQTPKYLVTQMGNDKSIKCEQNLGHDTMYWYKQDSKKFLKIMFSYNNKELIINETVPNRFSPKSPDKAHLNLHINSLELGDSAVYFCASSPRDREKLFFGSGTQLSVL.

This sequence joins TRBV5-1 and TRBJ1-2, with D possibly being TRBD1 (6 bases). Trimming removed 4 bases from V and 8 bases from J, with 12 bases in between. The germline CDR1 and CDR2 sequences are SGHRS and YFSETQ. The CDR3 totals 12 residues. CDR3 loop: CASSQDSGGYTF. Written as DNA, the CDR3 is TGCGCCAGCAGCCAGGACAGCGGCGGCTACACCTTC. The variable domain in full, completed from reference TRBV5-1 and TRBJ1-2, reads KAGVTQTPRYLIKTRGQQVTLSCSPISGHRSVSWYQQTPGQGLQFLFEYFSETQRNKGNFPGRFSGRQFSNSRSEMNVSTLELGDSALYLCASSQDSGGYTFGSGTRLTVV.